Sequencing of this T cell receptor (beta chain) was carried out in a study of T cell responses to AZD1222 COVID-19 vaccine (dated by TCRdb to about 2021). At the level of the whole study: Because spike-specific TCR depth and breadth did not differ between the two schedules, AZD1222 recipients who got a second dose at roughly 4 weeks were pooled with those who got a second dose at roughly 12 weeks. Trial participants were enrolled by age into subgroups of 18-55, 56-69 and 70-plus years, and around 150, 28 and 57 TCR-sequenced participants, respectively, were included in these subgroups. A total of approximately 250 trial participants underwent TCR sequencing, of whom about 200 had received two doses of AZD1222 and about 26 had received two doses of the MenACWY control vaccine.

General study outcomes and caveats: The whole spike protein was spanned by vaccine-associated CD4 TCRs, and dominant responses were seen in regions 160-218 and 743-854. In the small 56-69-year group, the increase in depth fell short of significance, most likely because of low power. Participants were mostly white British and included more females than males, and it was suggested by the authors that clonal diversity may have been underestimated. Epitopes outside the regions mutated in the B.1.351 and B.1.1.7 variants were reportedly recognized by nearly half of the unique spike-specific TCRs. Only five to seven AZD1222 recipients were SARS-CoV-2 seropositive at baseline, limiting conclusions about previously exposed vaccinees. Because no day 14 peak-response samples were available, repertoires were characterized only after the peak T cell response. After two AZD1222 doses, spike-specific TCR breadth and depth were significantly higher than at day 0 and than in MenACWY recipients.

A note on this clone: What antigen it recognizes has not been identified. No clone much larger than this one lies a single base away; base qualities are absent.

The time point label here, explained by the study, means: baseline before first vaccination. Samples from vaccinated people were obtained from the UK trials COV001 and COV002, which included a single-blind randomized controlled phase 2/3 trial of AZD1222 (ChAdOx1 nCoV-19) in healthy adults. For TCRbeta chain sequencing, PBMC samples from trial participants were taken at day 0 and at day 28 after the second dose. The CDR3 regions of human TCRbeta chains were analyzed by immunosequencing. The paper's processing steps were these. Repertoire TCRs were matched against a reference library of SARS-CoV-2-specific TCRs generated with the MIRA antigen-specificity platform. Breadth was defined as the fraction of unique TCRs that were SARS-CoV-2-associated, and depth was defined as the fraction of total T cells that were SARS-CoV-2-associated. Using the MIRA data, every spike-specific TCR was mapped to the spike region that the TCR reacted to and assigned to either a CD4 or a CD8 class. Log10-transformed breadth and depth values were compared by one-way ANOVA with Sidak's multiple comparisons tests. This immuneACCESS table, as held by TCRdb, lists in-frame sequences with V and J called but not all clones. Of the missing ones, under half trace to an unresolved V gene in checked studies; the others have no known cause. V and J calls and clone size follow that table, whereas D and trimming were derived from the DNA. The sample records approximately 130,000 clones, roughly 93% of which are singletons. Of the sample, approximately 3.1% falls within the top ten clones.

The cysteine opens and the phenylalanine closes a CDR3 of 13 amino acids. Only the CDR3 DNA is retained, 39 bases long and in frame from the first base. CDR1 and CDR2, looked up from the germline V gene, are SGHDN and FVKESK. A distance of 9 bases separates the germline ends of V and J, which lose 1 base and 6 bases respectively. The V and J genes are TRBV14 and TRBJ1-2; a weak D assignment points to TRBD1 (5 bases agree). The material sequenced was peripheral blood, taken on day 0 of AZD1222 vaccination. The sequence was collected from an adult in good health. The sequence in DNA is TGTGCCAGCAGCCAAGGCAGGGTCGATGGCTACACCTTC. This encodes CASSQGRVDGYTF.